The 17 T cell receptor beta chains listed next were all sequenced from one sample in a study of blood T cell repertoires in COVID-19. TCRdb keeps only in-frame clones here, not all; method: immunoSEQ multiplex PCR. The sample lists hundreds of thousands of clones, more than 70% seen once, with 2.1% in the top ten. Sequencing was carried out using peripheral blood. The receptors originated from a woman in her forties who had recovered from COVID-19.

The chain employs TRBV6-2 or TRBV6-3 and TRBJ1-1, with D hard to call. Trimming took off 0 bases at V and 7 bases at J, with 12 bases between the two ends. Germline values: CDR1 MNHEY, CDR2 SVGEGT. CDR3 size: 14 residues. This chain's CDR3 is CASSYSGSGGEAFF. Written as DNA, the CDR3 is TGTGCCAGCAGTTACTCGGGATCCGGAGGTGAAGCTTTCTTT.

This sequence joins TRBV11-3 and TRBJ2-1; TRBD2 matches at 9 bases. The CDR3 runs to 14 residues. J gave up 7 bases and V 5 bases, and 6 bases lay outside the gene matches. Germline V gives CDR1 SGHNT, CDR2 YENEEA. This CDR3 reads CASSPGSGSNEQFF. CDR3 nucleotides: TGTGCCAGCAGCCCCGGTAGCGGGAGTAATGAGCAGTTCTTC.

The V gene is TRBV19, the J gene TRBJ2-3; D may be TRBD1 (6 bases). The germline V and J ends were trimmed by 3 bases and 4 bases, with 8 bases remaining between them. Germline lookup yields CDR1 LNHDA and CDR2 SQIVND (reference sequence). The CDR3 extends over 13 amino acids. The CDR3 DNA reads TGTGCCAGTAGTATCAGGACAGCAGATACGCAGTATTTT. This codes for CASSIRTADTQYF.

This chain joins TRBV27 and TRBJ2-7, with 9 bases that match TRBD1. V shed 6 bases and J 3 bases; nucleotides not matched to a gene: 12. The CDR3 runs to 16 residues. CDR1 and CDR2 from the germline V gene are MNHEY and SMNVEV (reference sequence). CDR3 residues: CASRISGTGPDYEQYF. The DNA of the CDR3 is TGTGCCAGCAGAATCTCCGGGACAGGGCCAGACTACGAGCAGTACTTC.

Written as DNA, the CDR3 is TGTGCCAGCAGCTTAAGGCTAGCGGGGAGGGGACAAGAGACCCAGTACTTC. Its translation is CASSLRLAGRGQETQYF. This chain joins TRBV7-2 and TRBJ2-5, with 9 positions matching TRBD2. This CDR3 is built from 17 residues. V lost 2 bases, J lost 2 bases, and 9 bases stayed unmatched. Germline CDR1 SGHTA, CDR2 FQGNSA.

This clone has a single count. The V call is TRBV29-1, the J call TRBJ1-3; 8 bases line up with TRBD1. Trimming cost V 7 bases and J 2 bases; bases outside gene matches: 4. The CDR3 extends over 13 amino acids. Germline V lookup: CDR1 SQVTM, CDR2 ANQGSEA. For the CDR3, the DNA is TGCAGCGGGACAGGGAATGCTGGAAACACCATATATTTT. It translates to CSGTGNAGNTIYF. Filled out from reference TRBV29-1 and TRBJ1-3, the complete variable domain reads SAVISQKPSRDICQRGTSLTIQCQVDSQVTMMFWYRQQPGQSLTLIATANQGSEATYESGFVIDKFPISRPNLTFSTLTVSNMSPEDSSIYLCSGTGNAGNTIYFGEGSWLTVV.

The chain has TRBV5-5 and TRBJ1-6, with 7 nucleotides matching TRBD1. V gave up 1 base and J gave up 3 bases; unmatched junction bases: 4. There are 16 residues in the CDR3. Germline CDR1 reads SGHKS; CDR2 reads YYEKEE (reference sequence). CDR3 DNA: TGTGCCAGCAGCTTGACAGGGGTAGTCTATAATTCACCCCTCCACTTT. Its translation: CASSLTGVVYNSPLHF. Looking up the rest from reference TRBV5-5 and TRBJ1-6 gives the full variable domain: DAGVTQSPTHLIKTRGQQVTLRCSPISGHKSVSWYQQVLGQGPQFIFQYYEKEERGRGNFPDRFSARQFPNYSSELNVNALLLGDSALYLCASSLTGVVYNSPLHFGNGTRLTVT.

The chain is built from TRBV10-2 and TRBJ2-3, with D perhaps matching TRBD2 (6 bases). V lost 9 bases to trimming and J lost 3 bases, with 13 bases between them. The CDR3 spans 13 residues. Germline V gene data show CDR1 as WSHSY and CDR2 as SAAADI. CDR3 sequence: CASARGRTDTQYF. The DNA for the CDR3 is TGCGCCAGTGCCCGGGGGAGGACAGATACGCAGTATTTT.

V gene TRBV7-9 combines with J gene TRBJ1-2, with 8 bases matching TRBD1. V lost 5 bases to trimming and J lost 3 bases; unmatched junction nucleotides: 8. CDR1 SEHNR and CDR2 FQNEAQ come from the germline V gene (reference sequence). The CDR3 covers 15 residues. CDR3 region: CASSPGQGIDYGYTF. CDR3 in DNA: TGTGCCAGCAGCCCCGGACAGGGTATTGACTATGGCTACACCTTC. Using reference TRBV7-9 and TRBJ1-2 for the parts outside the CDR3, the full variable domain is DTGVSQNPRHKITKRGQNVTFRCDPISEHNRLYWYRQTLGQGPEFLTYFQNEAQLEKSRLLSDRFSAERPKGSFSTLEIQRTEQGDSAMYLCASSPGQGIDYGYTFGSGTRLTVV.

The chain joins TRBV19 to TRBJ2-2; TRBD1 matches at 7 bases. V gave up 8 bases and J gave up 5 bases; unmatched junction bases: 8. Germline CDR1 is LNHDA and CDR2 is SQIVND (reference sequence). This CDR3 region has 14 residues. The CDR3 loop is CASDTGVGTGELFF. CDR3 coding DNA: TGTGCCAGTGATACAGGGGTGGGTACCGGGGAGCTGTTTTTT. Using reference TRBV19 and TRBJ2-2 for the parts outside the CDR3, the full variable domain is DGGITQSPKYLFRKEGQNVTLSCEQNLNHDAMYWYRQDPGQGLRLIYYSQIVNDFQKGDIAEGYSVSREKKESFPLTVTSAQKNPTAFYLCASDTGVGTGELFFGEGSRLTVL.

This chain uses TRBV9 with TRBJ1-2, with D maybe TRBD1 (5 bases). Trimming took 0 bases from V and 3 from J, leaving 12 bases between them. This CDR3 is built from 15 residues. Looked up from germline, CDR1 is SGDLS and CDR2 is YYNGEE. The DNA for the CDR3 is TGTGCCAGCAGCGTAGGGGGAGGGACCCACTATGGCTACACCTTC. Its protein is CASSVGGGTHYGYTF.

Here the CDR3 reads CASSPSTPEGEQFF. The CDR3 DNA follows: TGCGCCAGCAGCCCAAGTACCCCGGAGGGGGAGCAGTTCTTC. The chain carries TRBV5-1 and TRBJ2-1; D perhaps matches TRBD2 (6 bases). V was trimmed by 4 bases and J by 10 bases, leaving 18 bases between them. Germline assignment: CDR1 SGHRS and CDR2 YFSETQ. The CDR3 totals 14 residues.

V is TRBV10-1 and J is TRBJ1-5, with 7 bases aligning to TRBD1. CDR1 is WNHNN, CDR2 SYGVQD, per germline (reference sequence). With 2 bases clipped from V and 1 base from J, the junction kept 2 bases outside the gene matches. The CDR3 loop spans 15 amino acids. The CDR3 DNA reads TGCGCCAGCAGTGAGAGGGGACAGAGCAATCAGCCCCAGCATTTT. Amino acid sequence: CASSERGQSNQPQHF.

The chain combines TRBV2 with TRBJ2-1, with 9 positions matching TRBD2. V was pared by 4 bases and J by 14 bases, with 9 bases of the junction left unmatched. The CDR3 is made up of 13 amino acids. From germline, CDR1 is SNHLY and CDR2 FYNNEI. CDR3 bases: TGTGCCAGCAGTGGGCGGGAGGGCTTGGCGGAGTTCTTC. Protein: CASSGREGLAEFF.

J is TRBJ1-2 and V is TRBV19, with D maybe TRBD1 (6 bases). Per germline, CDR1 LNHDA and CDR2 SQIVND (reference sequence). V shed 5 bases and J shed 7 bases, with 17 bases lying between them. This CDR3 region has 14 residues. CDR3 region: CASSPQDRISGYTF. The CDR3 DNA is TGTGCCAGTAGTCCCCAAGACAGGATCTCTGGCTACACCTTC.

Worth noting for this clone: One end of the junction varies from germline; a read error may be responsible. The chain joins TRBV13 to TRBJ2-7; the match to TRBD1 covers 8 bases. The CDR3 covers 15 residues. Germline CDR1 and CDR2: PRHDT and FYEKMQ (reference sequence). CDR3 protein: CASSVGQGIAYEQYF. The CDR3 DNA reads TGTGCCAGCAGCGTAGGACAGGGAATCGCCTACGAGCAGTACTTC.

The V call is TRBV6-5, the J call TRBJ2-7, with 8 bases that match TRBD1. The germline V gene encodes CDR1 MNHEY and CDR2 SVGAGI. The length of the CDR3 is 14 residues. Trimming took 6 bases from V and 3 from J; bases not matched to a gene: 7. This chain's CDR3 is CASRRTGPRYEQYF. CDR3 bases: TGTGCCAGCAGACGGACAGGGCCCCGCTACGAGCAGTACTTC.